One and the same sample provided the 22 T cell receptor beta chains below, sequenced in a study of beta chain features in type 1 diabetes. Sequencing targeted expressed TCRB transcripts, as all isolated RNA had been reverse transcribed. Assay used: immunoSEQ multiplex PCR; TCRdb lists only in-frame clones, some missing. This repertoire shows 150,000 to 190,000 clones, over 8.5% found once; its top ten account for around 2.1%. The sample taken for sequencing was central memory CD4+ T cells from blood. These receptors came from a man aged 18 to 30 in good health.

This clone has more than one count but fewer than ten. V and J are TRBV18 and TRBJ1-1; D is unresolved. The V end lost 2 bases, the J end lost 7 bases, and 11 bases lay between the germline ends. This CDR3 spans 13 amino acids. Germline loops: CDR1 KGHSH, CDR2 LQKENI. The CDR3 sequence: CASSPDLNGEAFF. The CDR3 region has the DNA TGTGCCAGCTCACCAGATTTGAACGGTGAAGCTTTCTTT.

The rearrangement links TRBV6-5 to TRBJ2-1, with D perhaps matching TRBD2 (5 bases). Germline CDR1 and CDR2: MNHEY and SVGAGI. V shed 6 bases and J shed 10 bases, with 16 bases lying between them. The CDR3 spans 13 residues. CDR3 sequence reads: CASRRTEKTEQFF. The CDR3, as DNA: TGTGCCAGCAGGCGGACTGAGAAAACAGAGCAGTTCTTC.

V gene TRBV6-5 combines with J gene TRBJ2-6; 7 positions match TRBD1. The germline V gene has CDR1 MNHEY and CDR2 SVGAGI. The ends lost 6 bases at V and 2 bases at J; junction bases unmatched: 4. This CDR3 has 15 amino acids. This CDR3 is CASSDQGAGANVLTF. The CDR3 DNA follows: TGTGCCAGCAGCGATCAGGGGGCTGGGGCCAACGTCCTGACTTTC.

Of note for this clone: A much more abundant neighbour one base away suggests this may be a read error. CDR3 in DNA: TGTGCCAGCAGCTCAGGGGGCTACGAGCAGTACTTC. Residues: CASSSGGYEQYF. This chain joins TRBV11-1 and TRBJ2-7; TRBD1 matches 7 bases. This CDR3 spans 12 amino acids. With V trimmed by 4 bases and J by 3 bases, 0 bases remained unmatched. The germline V gene has CDR1 SGHAT and CDR2 FQDESV (reference sequence).

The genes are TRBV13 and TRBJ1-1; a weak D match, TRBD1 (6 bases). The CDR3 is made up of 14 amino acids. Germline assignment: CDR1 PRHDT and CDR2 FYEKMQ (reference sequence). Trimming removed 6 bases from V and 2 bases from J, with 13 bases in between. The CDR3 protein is CASRLRGANTEAFF. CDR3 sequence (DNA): TGTGCCAGCAGACTGAGGGGGGCCAACACTGAAGCTTTCTTT.

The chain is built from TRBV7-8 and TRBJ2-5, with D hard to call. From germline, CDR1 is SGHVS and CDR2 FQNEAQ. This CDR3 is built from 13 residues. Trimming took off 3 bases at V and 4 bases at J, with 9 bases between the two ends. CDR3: CASSLKATETQYF. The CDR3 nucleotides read TGTGCCAGCAGCTTGAAGGCAACAGAGACCCAGTACTTC.

The CDR3 protein is CASSPGGAGGELFF. The CDR3 region has the DNA TGTGCCAGCAGTCCTGGGGGGGCCGGCGGGGAGCTGTTTTTT. V usage is TRBV28 and J usage is TRBJ2-2, with a possible D match to TRBD2 (7 bases). Germline lookup yields CDR1 MDHEN and CDR2 SYDVKM. The CDR3 totals 14 residues. V lost 5 bases and J 7 bases, leaving 14 bases between the germline ends.

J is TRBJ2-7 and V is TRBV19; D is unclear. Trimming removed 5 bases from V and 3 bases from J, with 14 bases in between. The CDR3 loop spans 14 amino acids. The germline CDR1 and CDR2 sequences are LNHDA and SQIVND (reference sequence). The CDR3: CASSPSNRYYEQYF. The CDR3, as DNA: TGTGCCAGTAGTCCCTCAAACCGGTACTACGAGCAGTACTTC.

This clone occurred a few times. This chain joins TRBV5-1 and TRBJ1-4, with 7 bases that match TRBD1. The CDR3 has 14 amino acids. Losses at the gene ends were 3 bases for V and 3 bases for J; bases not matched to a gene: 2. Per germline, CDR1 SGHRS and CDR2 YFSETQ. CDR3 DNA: TGCGCCAGCAGCTGGGACAGCTCTAATGAAAAACTGTTTTTT. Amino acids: CASSWDSSNEKLFF.

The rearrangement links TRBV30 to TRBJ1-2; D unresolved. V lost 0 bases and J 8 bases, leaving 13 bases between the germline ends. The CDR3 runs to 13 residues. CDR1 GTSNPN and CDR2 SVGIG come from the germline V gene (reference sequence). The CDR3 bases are TGTGCCTGGAGTGTAAAAGGGCCAGACGGCTACACCTTC. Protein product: CAWSVKGPDGYTF.

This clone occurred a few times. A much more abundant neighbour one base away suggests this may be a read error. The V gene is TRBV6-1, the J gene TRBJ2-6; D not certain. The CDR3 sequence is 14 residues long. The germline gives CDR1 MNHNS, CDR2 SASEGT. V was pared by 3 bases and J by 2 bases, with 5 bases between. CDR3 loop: CASSEVAGANVLTF. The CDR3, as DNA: TGTGCCAGCAGTGAGGTCGCTGGGGCCAACGTCCTGACTTTC.

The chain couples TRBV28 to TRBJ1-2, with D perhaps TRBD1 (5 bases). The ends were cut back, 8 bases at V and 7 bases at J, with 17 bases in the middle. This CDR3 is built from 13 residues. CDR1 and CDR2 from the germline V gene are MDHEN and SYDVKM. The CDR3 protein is CASREPPRGGYTF. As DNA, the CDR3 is TGTGCCAGCCGAGAACCCCCTAGGGGTGGCTACACCTTC.

The CDR3: CAISERGLAAETQYF. CDR3 coding DNA: TGTGCCATCAGCGAGAGGGGACTAGCGGCCGAGACCCAGTACTTC. The V and J genes are TRBV10-3 and TRBJ2-5, with 11 positions matching TRBD2. This CDR3 comprises 15 residues. J was trimmed by 5 bases and V by 6 bases; bases with no gene match: 8. CDR1 and CDR2 (germline): ENHRY, SYGVKD.

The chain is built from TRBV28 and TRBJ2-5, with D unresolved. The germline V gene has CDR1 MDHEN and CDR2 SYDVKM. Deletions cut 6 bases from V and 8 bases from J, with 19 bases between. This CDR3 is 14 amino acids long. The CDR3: CASSLTQDPSTQYF. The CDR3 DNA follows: TGTGCCAGCAGCCTTACCCAGGACCCTTCCACCCAGTACTTC.

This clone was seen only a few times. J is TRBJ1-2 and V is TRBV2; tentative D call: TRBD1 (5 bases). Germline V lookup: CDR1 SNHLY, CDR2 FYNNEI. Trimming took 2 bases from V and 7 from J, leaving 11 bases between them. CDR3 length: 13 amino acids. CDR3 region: CASSETREGGYTF. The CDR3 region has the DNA TGTGCCAGCAGTGAAACCAGGGAAGGTGGCTACACCTTC. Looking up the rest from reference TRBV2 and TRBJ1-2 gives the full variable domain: EPEVTQTPSHQVTQMGQEVILRCVPISNHLYFYWYRQILGQKVEFLVSFYNNEISEKSEIFDDQFSVERPDGSNFTLKIRSTKLEDSAMYFCASSETREGGYTFGSGTRLTVV.

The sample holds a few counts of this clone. The CDR3 protein is CATYGHNGDEQFF. DNA for the CDR3: TGTGCCACCTACGGACATAACGGGGATGAGCAGTTCTTC. The V and J genes are TRBV28 and TRBJ2-1; D tentatively reads TRBD1 or TRBD2 (5 bases each). The germline gives CDR1 MDHEN, CDR2 SYDVKM. CDR3 size: 13 residues. V lost 10 bases and J lost 8, with 18 bases in between.

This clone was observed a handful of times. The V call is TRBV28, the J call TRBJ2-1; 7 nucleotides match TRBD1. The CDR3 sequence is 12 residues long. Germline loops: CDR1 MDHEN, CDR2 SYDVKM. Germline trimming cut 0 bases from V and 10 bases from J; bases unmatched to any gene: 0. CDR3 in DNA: TGTGCCAGCAGTTTATGGACAGGGGAGCAGTTCTTC. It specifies CASSLWTGEQFF.

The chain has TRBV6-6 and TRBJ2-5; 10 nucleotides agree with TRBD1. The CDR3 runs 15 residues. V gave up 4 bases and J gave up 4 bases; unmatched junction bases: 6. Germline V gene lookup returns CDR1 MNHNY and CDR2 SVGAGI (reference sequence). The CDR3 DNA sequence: TGTGCCAGCAGTTGGCCGACAGGGGGCAGAGAGACCCAGTACTTC. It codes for CASSWPTGGRETQYF.

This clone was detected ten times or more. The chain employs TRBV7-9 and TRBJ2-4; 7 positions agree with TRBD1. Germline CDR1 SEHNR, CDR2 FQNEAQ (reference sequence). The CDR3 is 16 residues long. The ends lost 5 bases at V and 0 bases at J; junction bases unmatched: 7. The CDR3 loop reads CASSLGQFSAKNIQYF. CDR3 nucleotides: TGTGCCAGCAGCCTGGGACAGTTCTCAGCCAAAAACATTCAGTACTTC.

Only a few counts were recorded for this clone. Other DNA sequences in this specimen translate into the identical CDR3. DNA of the CDR3: TGCAGCGTTGTCCAGGGCGTCTACGAGCAGTACTTC. Its translation: CSVVQGVYEQYF. The chain recombines TRBV29-1 with TRBJ2-7; D may be TRBD1 (5 bases). Germline-derived CDR1 and CDR2 are SQVTM and ANQGSEA. This CDR3 has 12 amino acids. Trimming took 4 bases from V and 3 from J, leaving 10 bases between them.

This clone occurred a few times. The CDR3: CSVLIREGYNEQFF. CDR3 sequence (DNA): TGCAGCGTTCTAATTCGGGAGGGATACAATGAGCAGTTCTTC. V and J are TRBV29-1 and TRBJ2-1; 8 bases map to TRBD2. The CDR3 length is 14 residues. Trimming cost V 5 bases and J 4 bases; bases outside gene matches: 7. Germline values: CDR1 SQVTM, CDR2 ANQGSEA.

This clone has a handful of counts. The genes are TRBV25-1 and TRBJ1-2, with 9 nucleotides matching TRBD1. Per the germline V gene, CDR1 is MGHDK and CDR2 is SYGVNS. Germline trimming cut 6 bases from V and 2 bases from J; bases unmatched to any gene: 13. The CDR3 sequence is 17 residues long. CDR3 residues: CASSAGTGFAQNYGYTF. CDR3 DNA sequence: TGTGCCAGCAGCGCCGGGACAGGGTTCGCTCAGAACTATGGCTACACCTTC.